This TCR beta chain stems from a study of blood T cell repertoires in COVID-19. As for the study in general: COVID-19 samples collected from the United States, Italy and Spain covered acute and convalescent phases. The cDNA or gDNA used as material had been derived from T cells, B-cell-depleted T cells, or PBMCs.

V shed 2 bases, J shed 6 bases, and the junction held 13 bases outside the gene matches. CDR1 SGDLS and CDR2 YYNGEE come from the germline V gene. The CDR3 totals 16 residues. Data came from immunoSEQ multiplex PCR; TCRdb stores just in-frame clones and leaves some out. The table shows approximately 100,000 clones, with 88% occurring only once. This TCR came from a human donor in a cohort sampled during active COVID-19. J is TRBJ2-7 and V is TRBV9, with 8 positions matching TRBD2. The sample was peripheral blood. The chain's CDR3 is CASSVGPSGRSGEQYF. The CDR3 coding sequence is TGTGCCAGCAGCGTTGGCCCTAGCGGGCGTAGCGGCGAGCAGTACTTC.